The 13 T cell receptor beta chains in this list originate from one sample, sequenced in a study of blood T cell repertoires in COVID-19 (dated by TCRdb to the early 2020s). Library prep was done by the immunoSEQ multiplex PCR assay. The source is immuneACCESS, and TCRdb retained only in-frame sequences with V and J called. Part of the clones is not carried over; for the studies checked, unresolved V genes explain less than half of this, and the remainder is unexplained. The sample records tens of thousands of clones, around three quarters of which are singletons. In total, the top ten clones hold 10% to 13% of the sample. Input material: peripheral blood. The receptors shown here come from a woman in her 70s with acute or convalescent COVID-19.

The genes are TRBV2 and TRBJ2-7; 10 positions match TRBD2. CDR3 length: 13 residues. V lost 6 bases to trimming and J lost 6 bases; unmatched junction nucleotides: 5. Per the germline V gene, CDR1 is SNHLY and CDR2 is FYNNEI. The CDR3 DNA reads as TGTGCCAGCAGCCCGGGACTAGCGCTCGAGCAGTACTTC. It encodes CASSPGLALEQYF.

This sequence joins TRBV19 and TRBJ2-5; 8 nucleotides align to TRBD1. The CDR3 has 15 residues. Unmatched junction bases numbered 9, after V lost 5 bases and J lost 4 bases. Per germline, CDR1 LNHDA and CDR2 SQIVND (reference sequence). CDR3 sequence (DNA): TGTGCCAGTAGTCTTGGACAGGGATCGGGAGAGACCCAGTACTTC. This translates into CASSLGQGSGETQYF.

The gene calls are TRBV7-3 and TRBJ1-6; 7 nucleotides agree with TRBD1. Germline V lookup: CDR1 SGHTA, CDR2 FQGTGA. The CDR3 runs to 16 residues. Trimming cost V 0 bases and J 8 bases; bases outside gene matches: 7. The chain's CDR3 is CASSLTSDRAYSPLHF. The CDR3 coding sequence is TGTGCCAGCAGCTTAACTTCAGACAGGGCATATTCACCCCTCCACTTT.

The genes are TRBV9 and TRBJ2-1; TRBD2 aligns across 8 bases. J gave up 5 bases and V 0 bases, and 4 bases lay outside the gene matches. The length of the CDR3 is 15 residues. The germline V gene has CDR1 SGDLS and CDR2 YYNGEE. The CDR3 sequence: CASSVATSGNNEQFF. In nucleotides, the CDR3 is TGTGCCAGCAGCGTAGCTACTAGCGGAAACAATGAGCAGTTCTTC.

The chain uses TRBV2 and TRBJ1-2; D possibly corresponds to TRBD1 (6 bases). CDR1 and CDR2 from the germline V gene are SNHLY and FYNNEI. The CDR3 covers 14 residues. V dropped 3 bases and J dropped 2 bases, with 10 bases sitting between them. The DNA for the CDR3 is TGTGCCAGCAGTGATTTTCAGGGGAACTATGGCTACACCTTC. Its protein product is CASSDFQGNYGYTF.

The J gene is TRBJ1-5, the V gene TRBV19; 8 bases match TRBD1. The CDR3 length is 14 residues. V trimming: 7 bases; J trimming: 7 bases; junction bases outside the gene matches: 9. Germline V gene lookup returns CDR1 LNHDA and CDR2 SQIVND (reference sequence). In nucleotides, the CDR3 is TGTGCCAGTACGACAGGGGTAAGGGGACAGCCCCAGCATTTT. It specifies CASTTGVRGQPQHF.

The V and J genes are TRBV28 and TRBJ1-5, with D possibly TRBD1 on 5 matching bases. Germline-derived CDR1 and CDR2 are MDHEN and SYDVKM. The CDR3 length is 14 residues. The germline V and J ends were trimmed by 5 bases and 3 bases, with 11 bases remaining between them. The DNA of the CDR3 is TGTGCCAGCAGTCCGGGGGGGGACAATCAGCCCCAGCATTTT. The encoded protein is CASSPGGDNQPQHF. Full variable domain (remainder filled in from reference TRBV28 and TRBJ1-5): DVKVTQSSRYLVKRTGEKVFLECVQDMDHENMFWYRQDPGLGLRLIYFSYDVKMKEKGDIPEGYSVSREKKERFSLILESASTNQTSMYLCASSPGGDNQPQHFGDGTRLSIL.

This chain links TRBV19 with TRBJ1-1; 8 bases match TRBD1. The ends lost 5 bases at V and 1 base at J; junction bases unmatched: 12. Germline CDR1 reads LNHDA; CDR2 reads SQIVND (reference sequence). The CDR3 is 17 amino acids. CDR3 sequence reads: CASSSGPGQGGNTEAFF. CDR3 nucleotides: TGTGCCAGTAGTTCCGGGCCTGGACAGGGAGGGAACACTGAAGCTTTCTTT.

This chain uses TRBV4-3 with TRBJ1-3, with D maybe TRBD1 (5 bases). The CDR3 has 15 amino acids. V lost 4 bases, J lost 0 bases, and 10 bases lay in between. Germline CDR1 is LGHNA and CDR2 is YSLEER. As DNA, the CDR3 is TGCGCCAGCAGCCGACAGCGCCTCTCTGGAAACACCATATATTTT. Translated: CASSRQRLSGNTIYF.

This clone occurred once. The rearrangement uses TRBV4-2 and TRBJ2-2, with D possibly matching TRBD2 (5 bases). Germline V gene sequence: CDR1 LGHNA, CDR2 YNFKEQ. CDR3 length: 16 amino acids. Trimming removed 0 bases from V and 6 bases from J, with 14 bases in between. CDR3 sequence: CASSQERDSSSGELFF. The CDR3 DNA is TGTGCCAGCAGCCAAGAGAGGGATAGCTCCTCCGGGGAGCTGTTTTTT.

J is TRBJ2-7 and V is TRBV5-1, with D unclear. CDR1 is SGHRS and CDR2 is YFSETQ in the germline V gene. V lost 4 bases and J lost 2, with 13 bases in between. The CDR3 covers 14 residues. This chain's CDR3 is CASSKEVVTYEQYF. The CDR3 coding sequence is TGCGCCAGCAGCAAAGAGGTCGTTACCTACGAGCAGTACTTC.

The chain has TRBV29-1 and TRBJ2-3, with 11 bases aligning to TRBD2. V shed 7 bases and J 1 base; nucleotides not matched to a gene: 4. This CDR3 has 14 residues. Germline CDR1 is SQVTM and CDR2 is ANQGSEA. The CDR3 loop is CSALAGGRTDTQYF. Written as DNA, the CDR3 is TGCAGCGCCCTAGCGGGGGGACGCACAGATACGCAGTATTTT.

V and J are TRBV5-1 and TRBJ2-1, with 13 bases matching TRBD2. J lost 6 bases, V lost 6 bases, and 6 bases had no gene match. The CDR3 is 15 residues long. Germline CDR1 and CDR2: SGHRS and YFSETQ. The CDR3 DNA reads as TGCGCCAGCATGAGGACTAGCGGGAGTTTCAATGAGCAGTTCTTC. Amino acids: CASMRTSGSFNEQFF.